The clone carrying this T cell receptor beta chain was detected ten times or more. Its specificity is unknown. Unique molecular identifiers were used in preparing the TCRbeta library. From the PCR reads, TCRdb called clonotypes with MiXCR, one entry per CDR3 protein. The sample holds 480,000 or so distinct CDR3 sequences, about 10% seen once. These data belong to a study of T-cell reconstitution after alpha-beta-depleted transplantation in children. Study-wide points: TCRbeta diversity was high at day 60 in some patients (a result of surviving recipient T cells and thymic progenitors).

The V gene's germline CDR1 is MNHNS and CDR2 SASEGT. The CDR3 consists of 15 residues. V lost 5 bases to trimming and J lost 14 bases, with 22 bases between them. The chain links TRBV6-1 to TRBJ1-6; D gene unclear. Sequencing used PBMCs, obtained before TCRalphabeta/CD19-depleted stem cell transplant. The clonotype was recovered from a child younger than 10 with inherited bone marrow failure, due to receive a stem cell transplant. The CDR3 nucleotides read TGTGCCAGCAGTCAAGGAGACACGTTATTCACGTCCCTCCACTTT. This sequence encodes CASSQGDTLFTSLHF.